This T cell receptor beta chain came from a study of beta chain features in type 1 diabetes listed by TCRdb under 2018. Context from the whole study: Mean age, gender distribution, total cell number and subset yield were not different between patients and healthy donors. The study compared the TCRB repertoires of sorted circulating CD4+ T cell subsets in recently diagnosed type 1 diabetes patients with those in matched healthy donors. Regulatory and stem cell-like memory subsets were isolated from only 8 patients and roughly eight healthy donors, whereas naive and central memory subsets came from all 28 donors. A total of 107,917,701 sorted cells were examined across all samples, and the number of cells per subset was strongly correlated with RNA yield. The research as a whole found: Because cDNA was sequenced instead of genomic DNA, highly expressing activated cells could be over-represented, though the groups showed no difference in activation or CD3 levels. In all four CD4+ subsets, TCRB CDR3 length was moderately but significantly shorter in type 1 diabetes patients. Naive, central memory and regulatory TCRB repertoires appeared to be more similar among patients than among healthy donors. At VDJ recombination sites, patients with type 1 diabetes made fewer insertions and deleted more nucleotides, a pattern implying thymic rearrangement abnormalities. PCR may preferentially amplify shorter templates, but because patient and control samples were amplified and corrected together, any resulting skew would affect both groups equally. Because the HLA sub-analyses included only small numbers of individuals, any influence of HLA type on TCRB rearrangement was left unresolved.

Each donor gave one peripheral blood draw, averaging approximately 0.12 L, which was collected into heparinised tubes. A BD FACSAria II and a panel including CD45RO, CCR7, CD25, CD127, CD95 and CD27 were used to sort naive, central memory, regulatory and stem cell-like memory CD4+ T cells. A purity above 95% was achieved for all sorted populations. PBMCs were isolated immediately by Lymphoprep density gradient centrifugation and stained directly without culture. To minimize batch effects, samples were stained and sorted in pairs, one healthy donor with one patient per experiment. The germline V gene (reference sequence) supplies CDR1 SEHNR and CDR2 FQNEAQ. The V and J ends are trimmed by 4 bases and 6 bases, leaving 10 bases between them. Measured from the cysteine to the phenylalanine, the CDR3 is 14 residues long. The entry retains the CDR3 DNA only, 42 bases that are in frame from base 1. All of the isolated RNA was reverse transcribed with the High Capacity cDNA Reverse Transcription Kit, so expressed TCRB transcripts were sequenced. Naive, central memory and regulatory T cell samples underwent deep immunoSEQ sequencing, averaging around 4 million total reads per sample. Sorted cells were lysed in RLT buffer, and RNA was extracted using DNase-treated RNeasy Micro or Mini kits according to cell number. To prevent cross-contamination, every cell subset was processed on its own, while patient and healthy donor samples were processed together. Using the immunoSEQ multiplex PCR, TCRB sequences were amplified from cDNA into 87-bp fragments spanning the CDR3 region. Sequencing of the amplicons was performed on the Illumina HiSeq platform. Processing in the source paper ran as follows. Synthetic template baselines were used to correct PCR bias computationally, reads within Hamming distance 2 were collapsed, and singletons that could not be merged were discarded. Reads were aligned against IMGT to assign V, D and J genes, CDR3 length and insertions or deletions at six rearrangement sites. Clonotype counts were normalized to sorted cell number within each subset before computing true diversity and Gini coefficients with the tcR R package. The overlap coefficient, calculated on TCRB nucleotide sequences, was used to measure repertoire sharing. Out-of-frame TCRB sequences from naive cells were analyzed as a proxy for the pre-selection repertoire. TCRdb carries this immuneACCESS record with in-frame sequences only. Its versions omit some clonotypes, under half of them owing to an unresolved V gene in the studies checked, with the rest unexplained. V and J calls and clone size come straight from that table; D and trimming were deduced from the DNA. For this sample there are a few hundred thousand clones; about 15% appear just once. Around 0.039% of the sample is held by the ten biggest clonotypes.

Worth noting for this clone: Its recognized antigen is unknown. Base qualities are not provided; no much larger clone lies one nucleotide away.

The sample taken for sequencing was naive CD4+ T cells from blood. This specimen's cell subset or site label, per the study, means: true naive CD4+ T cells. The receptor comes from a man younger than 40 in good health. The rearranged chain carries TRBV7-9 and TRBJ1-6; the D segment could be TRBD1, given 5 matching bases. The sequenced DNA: TGTGCCAGCAGCTCGACAGAGGCTAATTCACCCCTCCACTTT. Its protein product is CASSSTEANSPLHF.